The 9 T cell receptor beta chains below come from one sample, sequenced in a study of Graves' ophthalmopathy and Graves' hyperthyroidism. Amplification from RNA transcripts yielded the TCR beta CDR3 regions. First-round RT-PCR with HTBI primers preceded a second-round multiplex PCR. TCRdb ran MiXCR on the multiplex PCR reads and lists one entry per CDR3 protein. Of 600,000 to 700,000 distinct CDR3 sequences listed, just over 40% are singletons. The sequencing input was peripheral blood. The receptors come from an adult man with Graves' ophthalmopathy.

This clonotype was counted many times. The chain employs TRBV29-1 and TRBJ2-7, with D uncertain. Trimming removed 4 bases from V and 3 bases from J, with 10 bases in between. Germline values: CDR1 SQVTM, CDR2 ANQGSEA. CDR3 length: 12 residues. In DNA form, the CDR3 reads TGCAGCGTTGTTGGCCCAGACTACGAGCAGTACTTC. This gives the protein CSVVGPDYEQYF.

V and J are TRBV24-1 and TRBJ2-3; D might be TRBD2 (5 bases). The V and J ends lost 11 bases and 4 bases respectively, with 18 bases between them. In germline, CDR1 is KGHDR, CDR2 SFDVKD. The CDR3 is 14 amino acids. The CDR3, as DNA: TGTGCCAGCAGCCAAGACCTAGCAGCAGATACGCAGTATTTT. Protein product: CASSQDLAADTQYF.

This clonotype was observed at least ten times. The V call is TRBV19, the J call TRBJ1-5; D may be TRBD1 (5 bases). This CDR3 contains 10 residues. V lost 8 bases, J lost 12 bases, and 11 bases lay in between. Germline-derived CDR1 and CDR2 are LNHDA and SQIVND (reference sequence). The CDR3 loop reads CASGARLQHF. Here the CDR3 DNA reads TGTGCCAGTGGGGCCAGGCTCCAGCATTTT.

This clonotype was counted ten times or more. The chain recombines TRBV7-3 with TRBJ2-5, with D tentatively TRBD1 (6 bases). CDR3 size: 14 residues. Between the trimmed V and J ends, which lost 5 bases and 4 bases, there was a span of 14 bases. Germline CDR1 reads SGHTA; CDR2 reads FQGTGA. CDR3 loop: CASSPRAGAETQYF. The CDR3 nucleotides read TGTGCCAGCAGCCCCCGGGCAGGGGCAGAGACCCAGTACTTC.

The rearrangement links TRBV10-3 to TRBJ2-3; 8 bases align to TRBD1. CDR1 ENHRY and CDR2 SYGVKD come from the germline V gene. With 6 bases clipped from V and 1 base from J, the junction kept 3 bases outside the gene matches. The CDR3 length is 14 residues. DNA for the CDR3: TGTGCCATCAGCCTGGACAGGGGCACAGATACGCAGTATTTT. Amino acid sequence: CAISLDRGTDTQYF.

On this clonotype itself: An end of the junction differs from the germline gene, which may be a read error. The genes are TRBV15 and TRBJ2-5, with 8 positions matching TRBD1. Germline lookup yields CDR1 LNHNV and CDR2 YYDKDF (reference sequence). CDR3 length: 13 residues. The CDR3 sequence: CAASRGPWETQYF. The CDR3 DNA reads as TGTGCCGCCAGCAGGGGGCCGTGGGAGACCCAGTACTTC.

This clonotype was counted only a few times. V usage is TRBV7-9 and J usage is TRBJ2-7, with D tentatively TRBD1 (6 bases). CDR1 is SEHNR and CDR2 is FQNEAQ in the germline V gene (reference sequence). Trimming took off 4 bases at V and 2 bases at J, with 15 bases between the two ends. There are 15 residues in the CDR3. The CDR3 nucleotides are TGTGCCAGCAGCTCGTCGACAGGACAAACCTACGAGCAGTACTTC. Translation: CASSSSTGQTYEQYF.

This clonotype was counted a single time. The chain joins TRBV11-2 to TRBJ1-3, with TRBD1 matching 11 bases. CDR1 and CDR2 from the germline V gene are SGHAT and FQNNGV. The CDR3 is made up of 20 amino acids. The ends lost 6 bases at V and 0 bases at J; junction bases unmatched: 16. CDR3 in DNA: TGTGCCAGCAGTTCCACCGGGACAGGGGGGCCACGGAGCTCTGGAAACACCATATATTTT. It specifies CASSSTGTGGPRSSGNTIYF.

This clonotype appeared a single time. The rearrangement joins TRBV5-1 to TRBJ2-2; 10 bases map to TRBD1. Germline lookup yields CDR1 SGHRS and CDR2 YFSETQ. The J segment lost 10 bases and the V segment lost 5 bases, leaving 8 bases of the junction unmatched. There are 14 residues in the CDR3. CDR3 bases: TGCGCCAGCAGGCCCGGACAGGGGGAGGAGGAGCTGTTTTTT. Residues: CASRPGQGEEELFF. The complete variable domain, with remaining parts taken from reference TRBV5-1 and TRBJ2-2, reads KAGVTQTPRYLIKTRGQQVTLSCSPISGHRSVSWYQQTPGQGLQFLFEYFSETQRNKGNFPGRFSGRQFSNSRSEMNVSTLELGDSALYLCASRPGQGEEELFFGEGSRLTVL.